The table lists the clone carrying this TCR beta chain with a few counts. Its antigen remains unknown. The entry originates in a study of beta chain features in type 1 diabetes. Study information: The number of sorted cells examined across all samples was some 98,000,000.

Germline-derived CDR1 and CDR2 are LNHDA and SQIVND (reference sequence). The CDR3 covers 17 residues. Trimming cost V 0 bases and J 6 bases; bases outside gene matches: 5. Study-wide findings and caveats: A potential influence of HLA type upon TCRB rearrangement remained unresolved herein.

Every isolated RNA sample was fully reverse transcribed, so sequencing captured expressed TCRB transcripts. Sequencing was performed with immunoSEQ multiplex PCR; in TCRdb, only in-frame clones are kept and a portion is missing. Of roughly 140,000 clones listed, less than 9% are singletons. A CD45RO/CCR7/CD25/CD127/CD95/CD27 panel sorted naive, central memory, regulatory and stem cell-like memory CD4+ cells. The sequence derives from a woman aged 30 to 39 in good health. The rearrangement links TRBV19 to TRBJ2-1; 13 bases are a match to TRBD2. The sequencing input was central memory CD4+ T cells from blood. CDR3 coding DNA: TGTGCCAGTAGTATAGAAAGGACTAGCGGGAGTTTCAATGAGCAGTTCTTC. It specifies CASSIERTSGSFNEQFF.